This T cell receptor beta chain was observed in a study of T cells in Graves' hyperthyroidism and ophthalmopathy. Study observations and caveats: Blood also contained most expanded thyroid clonotypes above 0.001.

These patients, aged 18 to 65, had recently diagnosed hyperthyroidism lasting under 2 months. A patient was excluded if there was uncontrolled infection, other autoimmune disease, pregnancy or lactation. This clonotype was counted many times. Its antigen is not identified. J lost 5 bases, V lost 4 bases, and 4 bases had no gene match. This CDR3 has 14 amino acids. Germline-derived CDR1 and CDR2 are MDHEN and SYDVKM. TCR beta CDR3 regions were amplified from RNA. HTBI primers were employed in a first-round RT-PCR of the TCR CDR3. One entry per CDR3 protein, called by TCRdb with MiXCR from the multiplex PCR reads. The sample has about 360,000 distinct CDR3 sequences; roughly 14% are singletons.

Sequencing was done on a sample of blood. V gene TRBV28 combines with J gene TRBJ2-7; 11 bases are shared with TRBD1. The source is a man aged 30 to 39 with Graves' hyperthyroidism that later progressed to Graves' ophthalmopathy. The CDR3 loop reads CASSSDRGQHEQYF. CDR3 nucleotide sequence: TGTGCCAGCAGTTCGGACAGGGGGCAACACGAGCAGTACTTC.